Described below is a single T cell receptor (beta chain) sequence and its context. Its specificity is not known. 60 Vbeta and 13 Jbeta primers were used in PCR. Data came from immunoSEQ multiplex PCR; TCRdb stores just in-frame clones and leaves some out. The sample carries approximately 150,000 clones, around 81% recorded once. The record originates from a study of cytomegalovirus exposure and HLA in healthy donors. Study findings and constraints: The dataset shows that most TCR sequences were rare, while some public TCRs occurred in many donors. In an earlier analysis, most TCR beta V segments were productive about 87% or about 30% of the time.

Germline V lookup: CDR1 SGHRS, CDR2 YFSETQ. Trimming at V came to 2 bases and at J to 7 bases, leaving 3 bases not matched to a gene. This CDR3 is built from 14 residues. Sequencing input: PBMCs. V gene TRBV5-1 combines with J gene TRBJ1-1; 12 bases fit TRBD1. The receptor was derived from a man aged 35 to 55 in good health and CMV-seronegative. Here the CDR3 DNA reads TGCGCCAGCAGCTTTGGGACAGGGGGCGTTGAAGCTTTCTTT. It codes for CASSFGTGGVEAFF.